The rows below give T cell receptor beta chains drawn from one sample of a study of Graves' ophthalmopathy and Graves' hyperthyroidism. TCRdb reprocessed the multiplex PCR reads with MiXCR, giving one entry per CDR3 protein. Here the sample spans about 500,000 distinct CDR3 sequences, roughly 14% being singletons. The sequenced sample consisted of blood. Receptor source: a woman aged 30 to 39 with Graves' ophthalmopathy. Both conserved end residues are part of each CDR3. A D gene is named only where the DNA matches it firmly. Only some rows state a clone size, as once, few, many or a class for expanded clones.

size	D	V	J	DNA	CDR3
many	-	TRBV6-1	TRBJ2-2	TGTGCCAGCAGGTCTTCTACCGCGAACACCGGGGAGCTGTTTTTT	CASRSSTANTGELFF
once	-	TRBV20-1	TRBJ1-2	TGCAGTGCTGCCCCGGATTTCGAAGCTGGCTACACCTTC	CSAAPDFEAGYTF
many	TRBD1	TRBV28	TRBJ1-5	TGTGCCAGCAGCTCAGACAGGGGGAGCAATCAGCCCCAGCATTTT	CASSSDRGSNQPQHF
-	-	TRBV30	TRBJ2-5	TGTGCCTGGAGTTTTTACACCCAAGAGACCCAGTACTTC	CAWSFYTQETQYF
many	TRBD1	TRBV9	TRBJ2-7	TGTGCCAGCAGCCCTCGGACAGGGTCCCTCTCCTACGAGCAGTACTTC	CASSPRTGSLSYEQYF
few	-	TRBV9	TRBJ1-6	TGTGCCAGCAGCGTAGGGAATGTGGATAATTCACCCCTCCACTTT	CASSVGNVDNSPLHF
many	-	TRBV2	TRBJ2-7	TGTGCCAGTGAGAGGGTTCGGGACCTCAACTCCTACGAGCAGTACTTC	CASERVRDLNSYEQYF
many	-	TRBV20-1	TRBJ1-1	TGCAGTGCTAGAGATTCAGGGACGATCACTGAAGCTTTCTTT	CSARDSGTITEAFF
once	-	TRBV29-1	TRBJ1-5	TGCAGCGTTGGGGACACCGATCAGCCCCAGCATTTT	CSVGDTDQPQHF
-	-	TRBV4-2	TRBJ1-6	TGTGCCAGCAGCCCGGACCCGAGAAATTCACCCCTCCACTTT	CASSPDPRNSPLHF
many	-	TRBV12-5	TRBJ2-5	TGTGCTAGTGGTTTACCAGGGACGGTCCAAGAGACCCAGTACTTC	CASGLPGTVQETQYF
-	TRBD2	TRBV12-5	TRBJ2-7	TGTGCTAGTGGTTCAAGCGGGGGGGACGAGCAGTACTTC	CASGSSGGDEQYF
many	-	TRBV28	TRBJ1-6	TGTGCCAGCAGACCTCCCGCGGGTAGCTCCTATAATTCACCCCTCCACTTT	CASRPPAGSSYNSPLHF
-	TRBD2	TRBV11-2	TRBJ2-1	TGTGCCAGCACCTTCGGTCTAGCGGGGGGGCTTTTGCCAAATGAGCAGTTCTTC	CASTFGLAGGLLPNEQFF
many	-	TRBV28	TRBJ1-1	TGTGCCAGCAGTTTACCCCGTAACCCCACACAGGGAAGGAACACTGAAGCTTTCTTT	CASSLPRNPTQGRNTEAFF
-	-	TRBV19	TRBJ2-6	TGTGCCAGTAGTATTCTACCAGGTACTGGGGCCAACGTCCTGACTTTC	CASSILPGTGANVLTF
many	-	TRBV6-1	TRBJ2-7	TGTGCCAGCAGTGAAGGCAGGGGTGGCGGCTACGAGCAGTACTTC	CASSEGRGGGYEQYF
-	-	TRBV28	TRBJ2-5	TGTGCCAGCGCTCCCCCGGGACACACACAAGAGACCCAGTACTTC	CASAPPGHTQETQYF
many	-	TRBV24-1	TRBJ1-2	TGTGCCACCAGTAGGACAGACTATGGCTACACCTTC	CATSRTDYGYTF
-	TRBD2	TRBV20-1	TRBJ2-7	TGCAGTGCTAGTGGTAGGGCTAGCGGGAACTACGAGCAGTACTTC	CSASGRASGNYEQYF
many	-	TRBV28	TRBJ2-5	TGTGCCAGCAGTTTAGAGGGGAGGCAGACCCAGTACTTC	CASSLEGRQTQYF
many	-	TRBV12-3/TRBV12-4	TRBJ1-1	TGTGCCAGCAGCCAATTTGGGCCGAACACTGAAGCTTTCTTT	CASSQFGPNTEAFF
-	-	TRBV12-3/TRBV12-4	TRBJ1-1	TGTGCCAGCAGTTTTATAGGACAAATGAACACTGAAGCTTTCTTT	CASSFIGQMNTEAFF
-	-	TRBV24-1	TRBJ1-5	TGTGCCACCAGTGATCATAACAGTCAGCCCCAGCATTTT	CATSDHNSQPQHF
many	-	TRBV5-4	TRBJ2-3	TGTGCCAGCAGCTTTCACGGACGCGCCCATGGAGATACGCAGTATTTT	CASSFHGRAHGDTQYF
few	-	TRBV11-2	TRBJ2-3	TGTGCCAGCAGCAAAAACTCACTAGGGGATACGCAGTATTTT	CASSKNSLGDTQYF
-	TRBD1	TRBV20-1	TRBJ1-6	TGCAGTGCTCCTCCGGGACAGGGAATTGCACCCCTCCACTTT	CSAPPGQGIAPLHF
many	TRBD1	TRBV24-1	TRBJ1-2	TGTGCCACCAGTGATTCACAGGGGGGCCCATATGGCTACACCTTC	CATSDSQGGPYGYTF
many	TRBD1	TRBV12-3/TRBV12-4	TRBJ1-1	TGTGCCAGCAGTTTAAGGACAGGGGGCGTCGAAGCTTTCTTT	CASSLRTGGVEAFF
few	-	TRBV5-6	TRBJ2-7	TGTGCCAGCAGTTTTAGGGCAGAGTACGAGCAGTACTTC	CASSFRAEYEQYF
many	-	TRBV20-1	TRBJ2-5	TGCAGTGCTAGCCCCATGCTCGGAAGCATTGGGCCCGAAGAGACCCAGTACTTC	CSASPMLGSIGPEETQYF
-	-	TRBV10-3	TRBJ1-2	TGTGCCATCAGTGGCCCACAGGGCCATGGCTACACCTTC	CAISGPQGHGYTF
-	-	TRBV12-3/TRBV12-4	TRBJ1-1	TGTGCCAGCAGGCTTGAGGGGAGGAACACTGAAGCTTTCTTT	CASRLEGRNTEAFF
many	TRBD1	TRBV5-1	TRBJ2-7	TGCGCCAGCAGCTTGGATGGACAGGGAAACTACGAGCAGTACTTC	CASSLDGQGNYEQYF
many	-	TRBV12-5	TRBJ1-2	TGTGCTAGTGGTTTGATTCCGGCAGATGGCTACACCTTC	CASGLIPADGYTF
many	-	TRBV15	TRBJ2-7	TGTGCCACCAGCAGCCAGAGGTGGGCAGGTGGGCAGTACTTC	CATSSQRWAGGQYF
many	-	TRBV12-3/TRBV12-4	TRBJ2-5	TGTGCCAGCAGATTAGGGCGCCGGGTGGGGACCCAGTACTTC	CASRLGRRVGTQYF
many	-	TRBV24-1	TRBJ2-2	TGTGCCACCAGTGACCCGACCTCTCGACGGCGGGAGCTGTTTTTT	CATSDPTSRRRELFF
many	TRBD1	TRBV9	TRBJ1-1	TGTGCCAGCAGCGTTATCACAGGGGTGAACACTGAAGCTTTCTTT	CASSVITGVNTEAFF
-	-	TRBV18	TRBJ2-5	TGTGCCAGCTCACTCCGGGCGGCGGAGACCCAGTACTTC	CASSLRAAETQYF
many	-	TRBV19	TRBJ1-6	TGTGCCAGTAGTACATCTCGACTGGGGTCACCCCTCCACTTT	CASSTSRLGSPLHF
once	-	TRBV15	TRBJ2-2	TGTGCCACCAGCCCGCTAGCCAGGGGCGAAACCGGGGAGCTGTTTTTT	CATSPLARGETGELFF
many	-	TRBV7-6	TRBJ2-2	TGTGCCAGCACCGACCGCCCCGGGGAGCTGTTTTTT	CASTDRPGELFF
-	-	TRBV14	TRBJ2-5	TGTGCCAGCAGCCAAGATAGGAGCAGCTACCAAGAGACCCAGTACTTC	CASSQDRSSYQETQYF
many	-	TRBV9	TRBJ2-5	TGTGCCAGCAGCGAGCGGACAGACCAAGAGACCCAGTACTTC	CASSERTDQETQYF
many	-	TRBV28	TRBJ1-5	TGTGCCAGCCGGGTTACCAATCAGCCCCAGCATTTT	CASRVTNQPQHF
-	-	TRBV6-1	TRBJ2-3	TGTGCCAGCAGTGGGTGGAGCGGCTCTAGCACAGATACGCAGTATTTT	CASSGWSGSSTDTQYF
many	-	TRBV28	TRBJ1-1	TGTGCCAGCAGTCCTATCGGCGGGGCGATCAACACTGAAGCTTTCTTT	CASSPIGGAINTEAFF
many	-	TRBV25-1	TRBJ2-7	TGTGCCAGCAGTGAATTGGTATCTAAGCCCTACGAGCAGTACTTC	CASSELVSKPYEQYF
many	-	TRBV9	TRBJ2-7	TGTGCCAGCAGCGAAGGGGTTTTAAACTACGAGCAGTACTTC	CASSEGVLNYEQYF